This is a list of T cell receptor beta chains from one sample in a study of blood T cell repertoires in COVID-19. Profiled with immunoSEQ multiplex PCR; TCRdb holds only in-frame clones, not every one. The sample has around 220,000 clones; just over 85% are singletons. Sequencing input: peripheral blood. Receptors were obtained from a man aged 50 or older with acute or convalescent COVID-19. Both conserved end residues are part of each CDR3. Each record gives: J gene, V gene, D gene, CDR3 protein. D genes are given only for firm matches.

J: TRBJ1-1
V: TRBV5-1
D: TRBD1
CDR3: CASRYGQGTAEAFF

J: TRBJ1-2
V: TRBV30
D: TRBD1
CDR3: CAQTRDRVANGYTF

J: TRBJ2-4
V: TRBV27
D: -
CDR3: CASSRDRLKNIQYF

J: TRBJ1-1
V: TRBV10-3
D: TRBD1
CDR3: CAMRTGNTEAFF

J: TRBJ1-1
V: TRBV6-5
D: -
CDR3: CASSYPPGEAFF

J: TRBJ2-1
V: TRBV9
D: TRBD1
CDR3: CASSFRTGGHEQFF

J: TRBJ1-4
V: TRBV21-1
D: -
CDR3: CASRWDRGWEKLFF

J: TRBJ2-1
V: TRBV6-1
D: -
CDR3: CASSEAQYNEQFF

J: TRBJ2-3
V: TRBV7-8
D: TRBD2
CDR3: CASSRLAGGSTDTQYF

J: TRBJ1-5
V: TRBV19
D: TRBD1
CDR3: CASSIPGGRGNQPQHF

J: TRBJ1-5
V: TRBV6-1
D: TRBD1
CDR3: CASSDPFGTASNQPQHF

J: TRBJ1-2
V: TRBV19
D: TRBD1
CDR3: CASRESTGRVGYTF

J: TRBJ2-3
V: TRBV24-1
D: TRBD1
CDR3: CATSDQTGGADTQYF

J: TRBJ1-6
V: TRBV7-9
D: -
CDR3: CASSFSGPSGSPLHF

J: TRBJ1-1
V: TRBV3-1/TRBV3-2
D: -
CDR3: CASSRIGGNTEAFF

J: TRBJ2-2
V: TRBV11-2
D: -
CDR3: CASSLDGADTGELFF

J: TRBJ1-4
V: TRBV2
D: TRBD1
CDR3: CAQSSRQGREKLFF

J: TRBJ2-3
V: TRBV7-9
D: -
CDR3: CASTLGSGTDTQYF

J: TRBJ1-1
V: TRBV6-2/TRBV6-3
D: -
CDR3: CASSSDLGVRTEAFF

J: TRBJ1-1
V: TRBV3-1/TRBV3-2
D: -
CDR3: CASSQGVGGSSTEAFF

J: TRBJ2-7
V: TRBV5-1
D: TRBD1
CDR3: CASSPGQGVSYEQYF

J: TRBJ1-6
V: TRBV12-5
D: TRBD1
CDR3: CASGFGTGTGSSPLHF

J: TRBJ1-4
V: TRBV9
D: -
CDR3: CASSVLGESNEKLFF

J: TRBJ1-6
V: TRBV7-9
D: TRBD1
CDR3: CASSSRDSPNSPLHF

J: TRBJ1-6
V: TRBV7-2
D: TRBD1
CDR3: CASSRDRNNSPLHF

J: TRBJ1-1
V: TRBV5-1
D: -
CDR3: CASSIGASDGTEAFF

J: TRBJ1-2
V: TRBV6-5
D: TRBD1
CDR3: CASRGQSNYGYTF

J: TRBJ2-1
V: TRBV10-1
D: TRBD1
CDR3: CASSARTGHDNEQFF

J: TRBJ1-1
V: TRBV19
D: TRBD1
CDR3: CASRDRGLAWNTEAFF

J: TRBJ2-6
V: TRBV28
D: TRBD2
CDR3: CASSSGTAVSGANVLTF

J: TRBJ1-1
V: TRBV5-4
D: TRBD1
CDR3: CALSPGRTGLTEAFF

J: TRBJ2-3
V: TRBV5-1
D: TRBD2
CDR3: CASSLGASGGTDTQYF